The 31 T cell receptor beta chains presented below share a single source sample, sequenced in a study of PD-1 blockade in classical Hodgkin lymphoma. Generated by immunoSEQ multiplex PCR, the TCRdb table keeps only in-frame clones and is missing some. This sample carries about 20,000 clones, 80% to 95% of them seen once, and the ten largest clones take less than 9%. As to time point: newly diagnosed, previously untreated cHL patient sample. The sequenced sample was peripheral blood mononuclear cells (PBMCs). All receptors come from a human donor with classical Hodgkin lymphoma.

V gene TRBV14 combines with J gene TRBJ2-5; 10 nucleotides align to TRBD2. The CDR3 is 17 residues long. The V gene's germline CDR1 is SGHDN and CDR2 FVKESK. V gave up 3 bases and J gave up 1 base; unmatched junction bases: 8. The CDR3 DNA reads TGTGCCAGCAGCCAGAATGGACTAGCGGCTACCCAAGAGACCCAGTACTTC. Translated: CASSQNGLAATQETQYF.

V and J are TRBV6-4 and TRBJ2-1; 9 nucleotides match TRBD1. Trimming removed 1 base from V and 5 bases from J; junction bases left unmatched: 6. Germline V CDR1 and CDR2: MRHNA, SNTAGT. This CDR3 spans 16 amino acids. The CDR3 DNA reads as TGTGCCAGCAGTGACTTCGGGACAGGGAAGGACAATGAGCAGTTCTTC. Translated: CASSDFGTGKDNEQFF.

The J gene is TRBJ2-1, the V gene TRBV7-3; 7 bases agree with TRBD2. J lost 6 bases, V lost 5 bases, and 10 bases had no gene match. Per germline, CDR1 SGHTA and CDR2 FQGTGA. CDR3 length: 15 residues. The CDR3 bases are TGTGCCAGCAGCGTCGGACTAGAACGCTCCAATGAGCAGTTCTTC. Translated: CASSVGLERSNEQFF.

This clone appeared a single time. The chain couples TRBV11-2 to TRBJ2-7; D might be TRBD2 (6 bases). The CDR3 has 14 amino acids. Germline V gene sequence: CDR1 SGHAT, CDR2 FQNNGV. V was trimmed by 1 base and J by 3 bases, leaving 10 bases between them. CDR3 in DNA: TGTGCCAGCAGCTTAGCCGGGAGACGCTACGAGCAGTACTTC. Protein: CASSLAGRRYEQYF.

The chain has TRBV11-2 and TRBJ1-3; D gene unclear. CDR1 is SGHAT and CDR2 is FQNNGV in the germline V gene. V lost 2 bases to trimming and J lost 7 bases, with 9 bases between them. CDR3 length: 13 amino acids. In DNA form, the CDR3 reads TGTGCCAGCAGCTTATCCCAGAGGAACACCATATATTTT. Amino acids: CASSLSQRNTIYF.

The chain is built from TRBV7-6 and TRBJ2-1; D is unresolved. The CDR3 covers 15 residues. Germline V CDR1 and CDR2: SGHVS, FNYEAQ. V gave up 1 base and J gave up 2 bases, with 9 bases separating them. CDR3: CASSLEARPYNEQFF. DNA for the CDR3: TGTGCCAGCAGCTTAGAAGCCCGCCCCTACAATGAGCAGTTCTTC.

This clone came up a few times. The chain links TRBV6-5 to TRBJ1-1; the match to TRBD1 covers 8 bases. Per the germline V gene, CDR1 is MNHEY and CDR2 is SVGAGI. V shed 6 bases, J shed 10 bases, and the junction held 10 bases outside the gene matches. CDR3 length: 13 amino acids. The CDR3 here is CASSAAGGAGAFF. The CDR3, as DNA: TGTGCCAGCAGCGCCGCAGGGGGCGCGGGAGCTTTCTTT.

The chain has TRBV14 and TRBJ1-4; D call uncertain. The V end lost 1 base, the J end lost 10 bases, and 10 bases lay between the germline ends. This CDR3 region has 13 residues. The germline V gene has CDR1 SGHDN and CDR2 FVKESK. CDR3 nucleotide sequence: TGTGCCAGCAGCCAAGTTATAGGTGCAAAACTGTTTTTT. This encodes CASSQVIGAKLFF.

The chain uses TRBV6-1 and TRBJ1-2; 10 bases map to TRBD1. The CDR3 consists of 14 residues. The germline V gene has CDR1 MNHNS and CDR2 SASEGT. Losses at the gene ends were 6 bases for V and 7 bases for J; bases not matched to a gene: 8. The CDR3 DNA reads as TGTGCCAGCAGAGCAAGACAGGGGGCAGGTGGCTACACCTTC. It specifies CASRARQGAGGYTF.

CDR3: CASSPGLAYEQYF. DNA of the CDR3: TGCGCCAGCAGCCCGGGACTAGCCTACGAGCAGTACTTC. V gene TRBV4-1 combines with J gene TRBJ2-7; 8 bases agree with TRBD2. Germline V gives CDR1 MGHRA, CDR2 YSYEKL. The trim removed 4 bases at V and 2 bases at J, leaving 1 base unmatched. The CDR3 length is 13 residues.

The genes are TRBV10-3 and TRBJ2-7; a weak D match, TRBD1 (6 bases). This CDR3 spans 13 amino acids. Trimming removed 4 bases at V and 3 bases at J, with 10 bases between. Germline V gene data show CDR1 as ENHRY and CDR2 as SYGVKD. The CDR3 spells CAISVTGSYEQYF. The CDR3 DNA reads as TGTGCCATCAGTGTAACAGGGAGCTACGAGCAGTACTTC.

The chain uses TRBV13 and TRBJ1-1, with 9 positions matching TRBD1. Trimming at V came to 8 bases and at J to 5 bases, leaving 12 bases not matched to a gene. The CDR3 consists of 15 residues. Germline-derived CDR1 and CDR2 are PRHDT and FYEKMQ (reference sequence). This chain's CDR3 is CASQEYRGRRTEAFF. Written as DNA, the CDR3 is TGTGCCAGCCAGGAATACAGGGGGCGCAGGACTGAAGCTTTCTTT.

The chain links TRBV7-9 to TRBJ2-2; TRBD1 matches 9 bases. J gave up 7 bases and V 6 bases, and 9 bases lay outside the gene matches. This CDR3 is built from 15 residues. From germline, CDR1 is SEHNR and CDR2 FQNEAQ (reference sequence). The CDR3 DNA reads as TGTGCCAGCAGTCTACAGGGGGCGAAGATCGGGGAGCTGTTTTTT. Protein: CASSLQGAKIGELFF.

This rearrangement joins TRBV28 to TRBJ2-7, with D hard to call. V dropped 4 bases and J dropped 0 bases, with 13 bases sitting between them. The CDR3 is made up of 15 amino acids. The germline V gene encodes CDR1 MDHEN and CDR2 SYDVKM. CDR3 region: CASSSPTPFSYEQYF. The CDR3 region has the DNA TGTGCCAGCAGTTCTCCCACCCCCTTCTCCTACGAGCAGTACTTC.

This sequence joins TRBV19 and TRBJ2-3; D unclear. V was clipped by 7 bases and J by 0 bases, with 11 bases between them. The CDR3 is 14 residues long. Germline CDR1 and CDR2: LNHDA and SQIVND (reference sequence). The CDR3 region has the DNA TGTGCCAGTATGGGTGGCTTTAGCACAGATACGCAGTATTTT. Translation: CASMGGFSTDTQYF.

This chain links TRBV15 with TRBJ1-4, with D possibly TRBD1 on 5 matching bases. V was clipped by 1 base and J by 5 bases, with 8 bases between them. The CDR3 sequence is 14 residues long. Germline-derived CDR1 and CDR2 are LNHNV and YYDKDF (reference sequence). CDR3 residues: CATSRGGGNEKLFF. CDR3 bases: TGTGCCACCAGCAGAGGCGGGGGGAATGAAAAACTGTTTTTT.

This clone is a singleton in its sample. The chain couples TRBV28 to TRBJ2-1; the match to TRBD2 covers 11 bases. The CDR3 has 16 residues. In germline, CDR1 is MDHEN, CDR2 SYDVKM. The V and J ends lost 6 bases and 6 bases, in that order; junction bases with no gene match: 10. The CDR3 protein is CASRRPLAGGPNEQFF. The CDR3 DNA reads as TGTGCCAGCAGGCGCCCCCTAGCGGGAGGACCCAATGAGCAGTTCTTC.

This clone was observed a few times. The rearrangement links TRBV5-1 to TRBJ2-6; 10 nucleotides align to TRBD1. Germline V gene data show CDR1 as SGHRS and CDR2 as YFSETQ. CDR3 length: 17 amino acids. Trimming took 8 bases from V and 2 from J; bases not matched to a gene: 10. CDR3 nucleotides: TGCGCCAGTCGACAGGGGGCGTCGGTTACTGGGGCCAACGTCCTGACTTTC. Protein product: CASRQGASVTGANVLTF.

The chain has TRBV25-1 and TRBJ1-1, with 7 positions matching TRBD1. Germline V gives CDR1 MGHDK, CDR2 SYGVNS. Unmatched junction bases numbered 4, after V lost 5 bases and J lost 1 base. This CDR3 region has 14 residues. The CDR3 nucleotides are TGTGCCAGCAGTCCCCAGGGGGGGAACACTGAAGCTTTCTTT. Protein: CASSPQGGNTEAFF.

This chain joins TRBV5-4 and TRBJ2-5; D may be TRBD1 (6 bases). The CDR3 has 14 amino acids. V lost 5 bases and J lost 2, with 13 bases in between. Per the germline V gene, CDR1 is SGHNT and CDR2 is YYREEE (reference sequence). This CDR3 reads CASSTDSLQETQYF. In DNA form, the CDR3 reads TGTGCCAGCAGTACGGACAGCCTACAAGAGACCCAGTACTTC.

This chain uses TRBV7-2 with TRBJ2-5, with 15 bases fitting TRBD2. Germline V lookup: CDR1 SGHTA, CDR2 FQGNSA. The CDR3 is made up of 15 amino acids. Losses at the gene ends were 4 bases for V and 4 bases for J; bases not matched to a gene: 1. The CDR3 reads CASSWGLAGGETQYF. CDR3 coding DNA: TGTGCCAGCAGCTGGGGACTAGCGGGAGGAGAGACCCAGTACTTC.

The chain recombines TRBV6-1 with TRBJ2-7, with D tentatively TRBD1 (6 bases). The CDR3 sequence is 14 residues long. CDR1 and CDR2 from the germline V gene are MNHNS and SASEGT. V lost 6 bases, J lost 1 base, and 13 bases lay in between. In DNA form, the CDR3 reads TGTGCCAGCAGAGCTCGGGACACTTCCTACGAGCAGTACTTC. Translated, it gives CASRARDTSYEQYF.

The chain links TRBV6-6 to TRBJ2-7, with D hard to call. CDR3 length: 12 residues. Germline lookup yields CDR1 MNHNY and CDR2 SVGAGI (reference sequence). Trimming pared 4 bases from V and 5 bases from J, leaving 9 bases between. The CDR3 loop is CASSSLVDEQYF. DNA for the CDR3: TGTGCCAGCAGTTCCCTCGTGGACGAGCAGTACTTC.

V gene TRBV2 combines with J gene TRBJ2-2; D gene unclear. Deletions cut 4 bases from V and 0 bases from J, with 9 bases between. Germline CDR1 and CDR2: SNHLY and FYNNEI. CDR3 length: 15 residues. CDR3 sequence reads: CASSVLPPNTGELFF. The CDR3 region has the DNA TGTGCCAGCAGTGTCTTGCCGCCGAACACCGGGGAGCTGTTTTTT.

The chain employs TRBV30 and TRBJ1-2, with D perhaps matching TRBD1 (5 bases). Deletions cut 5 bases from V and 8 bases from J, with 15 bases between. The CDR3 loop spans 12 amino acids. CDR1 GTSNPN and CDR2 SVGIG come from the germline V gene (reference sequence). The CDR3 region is CAWVRDVLGYTF. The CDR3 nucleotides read TGTGCCTGGGTCCGGGACGTACTAGGCTACACCTTC.

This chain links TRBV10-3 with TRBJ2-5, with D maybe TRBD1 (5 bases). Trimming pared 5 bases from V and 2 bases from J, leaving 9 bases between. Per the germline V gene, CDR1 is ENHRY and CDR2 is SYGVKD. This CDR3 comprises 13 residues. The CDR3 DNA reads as TGTGCCATCAGTATCAGGGTTCAAGAGACCCAGTACTTC. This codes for CAISIRVQETQYF.

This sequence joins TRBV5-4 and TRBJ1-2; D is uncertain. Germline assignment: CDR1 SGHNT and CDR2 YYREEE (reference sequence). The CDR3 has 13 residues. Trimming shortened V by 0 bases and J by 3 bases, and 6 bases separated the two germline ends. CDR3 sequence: CASSLAGHYGYTF. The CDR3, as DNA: TGTGCCAGCAGCTTGGCAGGTCACTATGGCTACACCTTC.

DNA of the CDR3: TGTGCCAGCAGAGGGGACAGCGGATATCAGCCCCAGCATTTT. Translation: CASRGDSGYQPQHF. The chain combines TRBV28 with TRBJ1-5, with 7 bases identical to TRBD1. Germline CDR1 and CDR2: MDHEN and SYDVKM. The V and J ends lost 6 bases and 5 bases, in that order; junction bases with no gene match: 7. CDR3 length: 14 residues.

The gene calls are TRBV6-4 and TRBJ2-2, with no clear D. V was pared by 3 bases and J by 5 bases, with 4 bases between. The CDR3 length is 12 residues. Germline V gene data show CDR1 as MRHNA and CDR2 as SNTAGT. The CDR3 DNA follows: TGTGCCAGCAGTGAGGATACCGGGGAGCTGTTTTTT. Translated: CASSEDTGELFF.

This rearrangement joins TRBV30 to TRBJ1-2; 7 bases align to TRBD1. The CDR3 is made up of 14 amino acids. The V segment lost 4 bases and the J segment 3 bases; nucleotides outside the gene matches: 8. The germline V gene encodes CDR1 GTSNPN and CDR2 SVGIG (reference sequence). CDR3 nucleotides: TGTGCCTGGACCCAGACAGGGTTCGACTATGGCTACACCTTC. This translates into CAWTQTGFDYGYTF. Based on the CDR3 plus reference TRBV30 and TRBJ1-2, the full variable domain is SQTIHQWPATLVQPVGSPLSLECTVEGTSNPNLYWYRQAAGRGLQLLFYSVGIGQISSEVPQNLSASRPQDRQFILSSKKLLLSDSGFYLCAWTQTGFDYGYTFGSGTRLTVV.

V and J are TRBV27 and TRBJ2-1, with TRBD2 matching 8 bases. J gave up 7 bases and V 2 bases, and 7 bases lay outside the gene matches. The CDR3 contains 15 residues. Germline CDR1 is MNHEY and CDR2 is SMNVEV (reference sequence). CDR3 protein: CASSLRLAGGNEQFF. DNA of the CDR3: TGTGCCAGCAGTTTACGCCTAGCGGGCGGGAATGAGCAGTTCTTC.